This T cell receptor beta chain was retrieved from a study of molecular identifiers for immune sequencing clone quantification. Study-wide findings and caveats: Beyond 20 RNA copies, clones held over 98% of effector molecules, compared with under 1% in naive cells.

Naive CD8 T cells were FACS-sorted by CD8+CD4-CCR7+CD45RA+ markers. V was cut by 1 base and J by 3 bases, with 8 bases left in between. This CDR3 region has 15 residues. The germline V gene has CDR1 KGHDR and CDR2 SFDVKD. TCRdb redid the calling of the PCR reads with MiXCR, one entry per CDR3 protein. The sample lists about 630,000 distinct CDR3 sequences, about 25% seen once, with about 0.84% in the top ten. This clonotype was seen a few times. Its antigen is unknown. Sequenced material: naive CD8+ T cells from blood, with Jurkat cell RNA spiked in. Subset reported: FACS-sorted CD8+CD4-CCR7+CD45RA+ naive T cells. This chain connects TRBV24-1 to TRBJ2-2, with D possibly TRBD1 on 6 matching bases. This TCR was recovered from a human donor in good health. Some libraries in this study had Jurkat cell RNA spiked in. The CDR3 reads CATSDFGTYTGELFF. CDR3 nucleotide sequence: TGTGCCACCAGTGATTTCGGGACATACACCGGGGAGCTGTTTTTT.